The clone carrying this TCR beta chain was seen only a few times. Its specificity is unknown. The table came from immunoSEQ multiplex PCR; TCRdb's copy has only in-frame clones and leaves some out. The sample consists of about 390,000 clones, around 85% of them appearing once. As for treatment: 15 to 20 received Ad26.COV2.S at low or high dose, single or two shots; five or six received placebo; per-sample allocation not given. Samples were taken on day 63 after the first vaccine or placebo injection. The germline gives CDR1 MNHNY, CDR2 SVGAGI (reference sequence). V lost 0 bases, J lost 4 bases, and 8 bases stayed unmatched. This CDR3 comprises 16 residues. These data come from a study of Ad26.COV2.S vaccination and SARS-CoV-2 variants. The overall study: Ad26.COV2.S was injected intramuscularly once or twice, 56 days apart. Whole-study findings and limits: Similar non-spike TCR breadth was observed in recipients of vaccine and of placebo. There was a possibility that the TCR breadth and depth analyses underestimated total T cell responses.

This receptor was identified in a person aged 18-65 years who received the Ad26.COV2.S COVID-19 vaccine or a placebo. Sequences were derived from peripheral blood, sampled in a trial of Ad26.COV2.S vaccine versus placebo. The chain uses TRBV6-6 and TRBJ2-7; the match to TRBD2 covers 8 bases. CDR3 in DNA: TGTGCCAGCAGTTACTCGGGTCGGGGGGGCCTTTACGAGCAGTACTTC. This gives the protein CASSYSGRGGLYEQYF.